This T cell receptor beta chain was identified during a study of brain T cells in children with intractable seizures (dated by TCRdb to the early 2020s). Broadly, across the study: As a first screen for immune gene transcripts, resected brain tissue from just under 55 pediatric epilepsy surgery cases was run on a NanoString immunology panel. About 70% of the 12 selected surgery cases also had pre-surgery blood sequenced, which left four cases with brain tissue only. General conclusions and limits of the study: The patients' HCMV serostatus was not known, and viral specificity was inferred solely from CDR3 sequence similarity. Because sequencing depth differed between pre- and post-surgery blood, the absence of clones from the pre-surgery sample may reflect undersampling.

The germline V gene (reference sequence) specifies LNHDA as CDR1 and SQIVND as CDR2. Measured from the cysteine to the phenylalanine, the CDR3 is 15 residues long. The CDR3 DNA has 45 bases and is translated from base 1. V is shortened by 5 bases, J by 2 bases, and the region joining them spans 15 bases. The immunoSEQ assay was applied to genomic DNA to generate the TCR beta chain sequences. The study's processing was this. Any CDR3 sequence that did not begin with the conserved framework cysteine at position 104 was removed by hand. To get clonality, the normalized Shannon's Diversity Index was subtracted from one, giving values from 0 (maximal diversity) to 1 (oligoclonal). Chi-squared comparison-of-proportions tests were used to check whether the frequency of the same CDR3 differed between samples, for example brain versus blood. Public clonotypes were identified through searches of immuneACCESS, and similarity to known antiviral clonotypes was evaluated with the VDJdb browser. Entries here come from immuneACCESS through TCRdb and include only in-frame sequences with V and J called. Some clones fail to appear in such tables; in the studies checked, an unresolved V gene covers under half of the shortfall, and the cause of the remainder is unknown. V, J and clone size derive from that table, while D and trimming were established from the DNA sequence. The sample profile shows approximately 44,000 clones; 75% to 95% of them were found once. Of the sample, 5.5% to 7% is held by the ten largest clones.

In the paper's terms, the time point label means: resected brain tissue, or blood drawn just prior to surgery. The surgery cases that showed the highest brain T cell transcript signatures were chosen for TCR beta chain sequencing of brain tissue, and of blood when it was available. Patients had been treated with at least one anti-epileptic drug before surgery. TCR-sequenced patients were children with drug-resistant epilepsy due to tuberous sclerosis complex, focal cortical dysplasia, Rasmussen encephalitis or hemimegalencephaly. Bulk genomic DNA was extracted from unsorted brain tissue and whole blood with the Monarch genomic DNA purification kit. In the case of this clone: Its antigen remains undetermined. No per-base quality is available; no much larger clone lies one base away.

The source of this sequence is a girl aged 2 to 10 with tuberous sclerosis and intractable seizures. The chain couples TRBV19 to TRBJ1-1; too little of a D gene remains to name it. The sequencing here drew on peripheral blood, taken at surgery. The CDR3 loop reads CASSVHAGSNTEAFF. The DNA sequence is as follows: TGTGCCAGTAGTGTCCACGCGGGGTCCAACACTGAAGCTTTCTTT.